This TCR gamma chain appears in the sequencing data of a study of Vδ1+ human thymocytes. Findings and caveats of the study: Thymic TRG and TRD repertoires appeared highly polyclonal.

RNA was extracted from the cells and then reverse transcribed. The CDR3 regions were amplified by multiplex PCR from V-gene primers to a constant-region primer. TCRdb called clones from the multiplex PCR reads again using CATT. This table holds approximately 25,000 gamma-chain clones, around 20% found once. This CDR3 is built from 14 residues. The germline V gene has CDR1 GITISATS and CDR2 ISYDGTV (reference sequence). V gave up 0 bases and J gave up 3 bases; unmatched junction bases: 5. This clone turned up a few times. Its antigen is not identified. Other DNA sequences in the sample encode the same CDR3.

The receptor was derived from a boy younger than two who had congenital heart surgery. The chain has TRGV9 and TRGJ1 or TRGJ2. The sample taken for sequencing was Vdelta1+ gamma-delta thymocytes from the thymus. Indicated subset: FACS-sorted CD3+ TCRalphabeta- TCRVdelta1+ TCRVdelta2- thymocytes. In nucleotides, the CDR3 is TGTGCCTTGTGGGAGGTGCAAAGTTATTATAAGAAACTCTTT. Protein product: CALWEVQSYYKKLF.